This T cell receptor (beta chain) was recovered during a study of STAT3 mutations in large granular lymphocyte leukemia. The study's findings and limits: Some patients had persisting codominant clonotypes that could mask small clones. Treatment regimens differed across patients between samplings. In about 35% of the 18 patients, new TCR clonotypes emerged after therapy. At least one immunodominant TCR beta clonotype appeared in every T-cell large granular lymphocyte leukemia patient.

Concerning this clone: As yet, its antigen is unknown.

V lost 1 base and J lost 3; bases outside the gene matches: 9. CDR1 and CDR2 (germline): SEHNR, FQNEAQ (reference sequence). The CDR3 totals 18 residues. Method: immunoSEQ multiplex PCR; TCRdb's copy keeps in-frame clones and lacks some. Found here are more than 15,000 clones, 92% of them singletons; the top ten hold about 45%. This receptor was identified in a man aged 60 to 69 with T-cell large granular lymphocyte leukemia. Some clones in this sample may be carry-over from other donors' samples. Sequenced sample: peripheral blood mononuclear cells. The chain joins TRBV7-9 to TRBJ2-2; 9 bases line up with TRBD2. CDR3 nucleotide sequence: TGTGCCAGCAGCTTAGACCTTAGCGGGAGACAAGACACCGGGGAGCTGTTTTTT. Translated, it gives CASSLDLSGRQDTGELFF.